This T cell receptor beta chain is from a study of T-cell memory formation after mild COVID-19 (dated by TCRdb to the early 2020s). Regarding the research as a whole: TCR sequence clusters from the two donors were found to be largely donor specific. In a couple of donors, T-cell clones that expanded and contracted after mild COVID-19 were tracked by sequencing TCRalpha and TCRbeta repertoires over time. The cohort was made up of two young adult volunteers, one female and one male, who were previously healthy.

Sequenced using an Illumina NovaSeq 6000. Using 5'RACE with constant-segment primers, TCRalpha and TCRbeta cDNA libraries were constructed, with sample barcodes and unique molecular identifiers added in the process. Trizol reagent was used to extract RNA from every sample. Amplification of the libraries took two PCR steps, and the second step added a second sample barcode plus Illumina TruSeq adapters. The libraries were sequenced on an Illumina NovaSeq using 2 x 150 bp paired-end reads. The study's own analysis went as follows. The reads were demultiplexed and collapsed into UMI-guided consensus sequences using migec v1.2.7. Using mixcr v2.1.11, UMI consensuses were aligned to TRA and TRB V and J templates and then assembled into clonotypes. Clonotypes were classified as expanded or contracted when called significant by both edgeR and NoisET, with noise models trained on biological replicates. For edgeR calls, a false discovery rate-adjusted p below 0.01 and a log2 fold-change threshold of 1 were applied. As an exploratory analysis of dynamics, max-normalized trajectories of the 1000 most abundant clonotypes were examined with PCA combined with hierarchical clustering. Each responding clone was given a CD4 or CD8 phenotype based on the CD4+ and CD8+ repertoires, which had been sequenced separately. TCRdb reprocessing: public reads trimmed at Q25 with fastp, clones called with MiXCR, in-frame beta chains kept. CDR3 protein sequences are deduplicated, and each keeps its most common genes and DNA. The V and J calls and clone size are TCRdb's, not the authors'. The table for this sample lists 280,000 or so distinct CDR3 sequences; around 8% of them were counted only once. The top ten constitute under 25% of the sample.

This clonotype has at least ten counts. Which antigen it targets is not known. No qualities accompany the bases; no much larger clone lies one base away. Clipping removes 5 bases from V and 0 bases from J, with 10 as the unmatched junction base count. Based on the germline V gene, the CDR1 and CDR2 sequences are SGHTA and FQGTGA. The CDR3 runs 19 residues from the cysteine to the phenylalanine. Only the CDR3 region is kept as DNA, spanning 57 bases read in frame from base 1. PBMCs were isolated by Ficoll-Paque density gradient centrifugation. Overall results and qualifications from the work: Some responding clones were found in pre-infection memory, which suggests that pre-existing cross-reactive memory T cells took part in the SARS-CoV-2 response. Only a couple of mild cases were covered by the study, and larger cohorts that include severe cases with pre-infection samples were considered necessary. Contracting CD4+ clones appeared mostly in the CM and EM memory subsets, whereas CD8+ clones were enriched in EMRA. SARS-CoV-2 specificity of the second-wave clones peaking on day 37 was not confirmed. Clones contracting from day 15 to 85 had balanced CD4/CD8 phenotypes, while a second wave expanding from day 15 to 37 was biased towards CD4+.

The chain uses TRBV7-3 and TRBJ2-1, with TRBD2 matching 13 junction bases. The sample was PBMCs or a T cell subset sorted from them (not recorded which). The source is a young man who had mild COVID-19 (a few samples of this study predate the infection). The sample titles of this study are shuffled in the database, so cell type and time point are left out; the donor was told from shared clones. The CDR3: CASSHRTSGGPSSYNEQFF. The DNA sequence is TGTGCCAGCAGCCACCGGACTAGCGGGGGCCCCAGCTCCTACAATGAGCAGTTCTTC.